This T cell receptor beta chain appears in the sequencing data of a study of blood T cell repertoires in COVID-19. The overall study: Specimens from acute and convalescent COVID-19 originated in the United States, Italy and Spain. From T cells, B-cell-depleted T cells, or PBMCs came the material, which was cDNA or gDNA.

Study processing details: Estimation of nucleated cell counts relied on the amplification of reference gene primers. Produced via immunoSEQ multiplex PCR; TCRdb's table is partial and in-frame only. V, J and clone size are taken as reported in that table, and D and trimming were inferred from the DNA itself. The table includes under 150,000 clones, roughly 69% detected once. This clonotype originated in a woman between 65 and 79 years old with acute or convalescent COVID-19. The sample comprised peripheral blood.

CDR3 DNA sequence: TGTGCCATCAGTCGGGAAACCCACGAGCAGTACTTC. Its translation is CAISRETHEQYF. The chain links TRBV10-3 to TRBJ2-7; perhaps TRBD2 as D (5 bases). V was trimmed by 5 bases and J by 5 bases, leaving 10 bases between them. The CDR3 extends over 12 amino acids. Germline V lookup: CDR1 ENHRY, CDR2 SYGVKD.